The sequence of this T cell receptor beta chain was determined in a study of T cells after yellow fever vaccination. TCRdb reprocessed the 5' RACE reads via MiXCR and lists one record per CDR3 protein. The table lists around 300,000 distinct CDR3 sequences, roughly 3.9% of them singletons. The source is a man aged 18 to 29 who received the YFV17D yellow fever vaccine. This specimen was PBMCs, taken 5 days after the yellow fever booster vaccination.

CDR3 nucleotides: TGCGCCAGCAGCATCCGACAGGGGGCAGATACGCAGTATTTT. Its translation: CASSIRQGADTQYF. This chain links TRBV5-1 with TRBJ2-3, with 9 nucleotides matching TRBD1. The CDR3 extends over 14 amino acids. Germline V gene data show CDR1 as SGHRS and CDR2 as YFSETQ. V shed 4 bases and J 4 bases; nucleotides not matched to a gene: 4.